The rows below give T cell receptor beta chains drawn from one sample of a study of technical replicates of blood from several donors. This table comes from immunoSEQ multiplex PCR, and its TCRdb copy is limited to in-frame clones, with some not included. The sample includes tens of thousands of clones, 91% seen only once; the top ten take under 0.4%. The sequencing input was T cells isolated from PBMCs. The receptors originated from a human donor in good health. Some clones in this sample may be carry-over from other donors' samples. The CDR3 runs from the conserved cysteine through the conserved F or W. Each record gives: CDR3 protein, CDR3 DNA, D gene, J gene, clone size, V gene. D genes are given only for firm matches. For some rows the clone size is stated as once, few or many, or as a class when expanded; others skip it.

CDR3: CASSGSSGGELFF
DNA: TGTGCCAGCAGCGGGAGTTCGGGCGGGGAGCTGTTTTTT
D: -
J: TRBJ2-2
size: -
V: TRBV7-9

CDR3: CASSPPGGSGNTIYF
DNA: TGTGCCAGCAGCCCCCCGGGAGGCTCTGGAAACACCATATATTTT
D: -
J: TRBJ1-3
size: once
V: TRBV5-4

CDR3: CASSLVWRDRDNEQFF
DNA: TGTGCCAGCAGCTTAGTTTGGAGAGATCGGGACAATGAGCAGTTCTTC
D: -
J: TRBJ2-1
size: -
V: TRBV7-6

CDR3: CASGPPGGLGTQYF
DNA: TGCGCCAGCGGCCCCCCAGGGGGATTGGGGACCCAGTACTTC
D: TRBD1
J: TRBJ2-5
size: -
V: TRBV5-1

CDR3: CASSQAAEGVGRRGADTQYF
DNA: TGTGCCAGCAGCCAAGCGGCCGAGGGAGTCGGTAGACGTGGCGCAGATACGCAGTATTTT
D: -
J: TRBJ2-3
size: -
V: TRBV4-2

CDR3: CASSKQGLVEETQYF
DNA: TGTGCCAGCAGCAAACAGGGACTAGTCGAGGAGACCCAGTACTTC
D: TRBD2
J: TRBJ2-5
size: -
V: TRBV2

CDR3: CATSRDPTSNEQFF
DNA: TGTGCCACCAGCAGAGATCCCACTAGCAATGAGCAGTTCTTC
D: -
J: TRBJ2-1
size: -
V: TRBV15

CDR3: CASRRESTRELFF
DNA: TGTGCCAGCAGACGGGAATCGACTCGGGAGCTGTTTTTT
D: -
J: TRBJ2-2
size: -
V: TRBV5-5

CDR3: CASSVWLGAGNEQFF
DNA: TGTGCCAGTAGTGTTTGGCTGGGGGCGGGCAATGAGCAGTTCTTC
D: -
J: TRBJ2-1
size: -
V: TRBV19

CDR3: CASSLDGGRPYEQYF
DNA: TGCGCCAGCAGCTTGGACGGCGGGAGACCCTACGAGCAGTACTTC
D: TRBD2
J: TRBJ2-7
size: once
V: TRBV5-1

CDR3: CAWKLGQGSYNEQFF
DNA: TGTGCCTGGAAGCTGGGGCAGGGGTCCTACAATGAGCAGTTCTTC
D: -
J: TRBJ2-1
size: -
V: TRBV30

CDR3: CASSQARGEKLFF
DNA: TGCGCCAGCAGCCAGGCGCGCGGGGAAAAACTGTTTTTT
D: -
J: TRBJ1-4
size: once
V: TRBV4-1

CDR3: CSARERAGGGYNEQFF
DNA: TGCAGCGCCCGAGAGAGGGCGGGAGGGGGGTACAATGAGCAGTTCTTC
D: TRBD2
J: TRBJ2-1
size: -
V: TRBV29-1

CDR3: CASSRTTGNYEQYF
DNA: TGTGCCAGCAGCCGAACGACAGGCAACTACGAGCAGTACTTC
D: -
J: TRBJ2-7
size: -
V: TRBV7-6

CDR3: CASQLAGLPRGTDTQYF
DNA: TGTGCCAGCCAACTAGCGGGACTACCCCGCGGCACAGATACGCAGTATTTT
D: TRBD2
J: TRBJ2-3
size: -
V: TRBV2

CDR3: CASTGDSYSNQPQHF
DNA: TGTGCCAGCACCGGAGACAGTTATAGCAATCAGCCCCAGCATTTT
D: -
J: TRBJ1-5
size: -
V: TRBV27

CDR3: CASSYQRTQYF
DNA: TGTGCCAGCAGTTACCAGCGGACGCAGTATTTT
D: -
J: TRBJ2-3
size: -
V: TRBV6-5

CDR3: CAISPGDNYQPQHF
DNA: TGTGCCATCAGCCCCGGGGACAACTATCAGCCCCAGCATTTT
D: -
J: TRBJ1-5
size: -
V: TRBV10-3

CDR3: CASKKETGNYEQYF
DNA: TGTGCCAGCAAAAAGGAGACAGGGAACTACGAGCAGTACTTC
D: TRBD1
J: TRBJ2-7
size: -
V: TRBV14

CDR3: CASSLPGGTGANVLTF
DNA: TGCGCCAGCAGCTTACCGGGGGGGACTGGGGCCAACGTCCTGACTTTC
D: TRBD2
J: TRBJ2-6
size: -
V: TRBV5-1

CDR3: CASSLSLSYEQYF
DNA: TGTGCCAGCAGCTTGTCTCTGTCCTACGAGCAGTACTTC
D: -
J: TRBJ2-7
size: -
V: TRBV5-4

CDR3: CASSQVIAGVNKKLFF
DNA: TGCGCCAGCAGCCAAGTGATCGCGGGGGTGAATAAAAAACTGTTTTTT
D: -
J: TRBJ1-4
size: once
V: TRBV4-1

CDR3: CASSLLGTQDYEQYF
DNA: TGTGCCAGCAGCCTACTCGGGACACAAGACTACGAGCAGTACTTC
D: -
J: TRBJ2-7
size: once
V: TRBV7-9

CDR3: CASSAGQGADEQFF
DNA: TGCGCCAGCAGCGCGGGACAGGGTGCCGATGAGCAGTTCTTC
D: TRBD1
J: TRBJ2-1
size: once
V: TRBV5-1

CDR3: CASSQHPRGHTYEQYF
DNA: TGCGCCAGCAGCCAACATCCTCGTGGACATACCTACGAGCAGTACTTC
D: -
J: TRBJ2-7
size: -
V: TRBV4-1

CDR3: CASNDGEGADTQYF
DNA: TGTGCCAGCAATGACGGGGAGGGGGCAGATACGCAGTATTTT
D: -
J: TRBJ2-3
size: -
V: TRBV7-6